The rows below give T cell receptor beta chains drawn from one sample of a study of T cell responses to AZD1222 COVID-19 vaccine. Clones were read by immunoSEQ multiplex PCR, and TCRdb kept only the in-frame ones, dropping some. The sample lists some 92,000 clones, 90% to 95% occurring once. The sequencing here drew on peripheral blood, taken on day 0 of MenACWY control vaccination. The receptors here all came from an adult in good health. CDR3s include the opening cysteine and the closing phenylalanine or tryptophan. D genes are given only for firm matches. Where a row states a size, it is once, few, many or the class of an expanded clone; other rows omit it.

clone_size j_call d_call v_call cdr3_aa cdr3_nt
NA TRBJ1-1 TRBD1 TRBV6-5 CASSFHRGDEAFF TGTGCCAGCAGTTTTCACAGGGGAGATGAAGCTTTCTTT
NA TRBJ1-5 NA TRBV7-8 CASSPLGNVQPQHF TGTGCCAGCAGCCCCCTCGGTAATGTTCAGCCCCAGCATTTT
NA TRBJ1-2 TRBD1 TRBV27 CASSANPGQGYYGYTF TGTGCCAGCAGTGCGAACCCGGGACAGGGGTACTATGGCTACACCTTC
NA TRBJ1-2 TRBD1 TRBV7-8 CASSLGGTGDGYTF TGTGCCAGCAGCTTAGGCGGGACAGGGGATGGCTACACCTTC
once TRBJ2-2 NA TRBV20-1 CSARNTGELFF TGCAGTGCACGCAACACCGGGGAGCTGTTTTTT
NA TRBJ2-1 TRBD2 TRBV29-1 CSVSLSGKNEQFF TGCAGCGTTTCCCTTAGCGGGAAGAATGAGCAGTTCTTC
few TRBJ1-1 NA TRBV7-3 CASSLTAENTEAFF TGTGCCAGCAGCTTAACGGCGGAGAACACTGAAGCTTTCTTT
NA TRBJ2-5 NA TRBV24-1 CATSDLKVNQETQYF TGTGCCACCAGTGATTTGAAGGTTAATCAAGAGACCCAGTACTTC
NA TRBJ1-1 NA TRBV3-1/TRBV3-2 CASSQVEGNTEAFF TGTGCCAGCAGCCAAGTCGAGGGGAACACTGAAGCTTTCTTT
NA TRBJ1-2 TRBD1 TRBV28 CASRSGGVRGYTF TGTGCCAGCAGGTCAGGGGGCGTCAGGGGCTACACCTTC
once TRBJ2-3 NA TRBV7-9 CASSGGGPAGTDTQYF TGTGCCAGCAGCGGGGGGGGCCCAGCGGGCACAGATACGCAGTATTTT
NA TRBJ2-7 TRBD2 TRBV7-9 CASSLSPTSGNYEQYF TGTGCCAGCAGCTTAAGCCCGACTAGCGGAAACTACGAGCAGTACTTC
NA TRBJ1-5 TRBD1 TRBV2 CASRGQGDGRPQHF TGTGCCAGCAGGGGACAGGGGGACGGGCGGCCCCAGCATTTT
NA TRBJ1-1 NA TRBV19 CASSMRGDTEAFF TGTGCCAGTAGTATGAGGGGGGACACTGAAGCTTTCTTT
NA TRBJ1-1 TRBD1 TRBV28 CASSHTTGGPTEAFF TGTGCCAGCAGCCACACCACAGGGGGCCCCACTGAAGCTTTCTTT
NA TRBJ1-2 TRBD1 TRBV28 CASRWGQGGYGYTF TGTGCCAGCAGGTGGGGACAGGGGGGCTATGGCTACACCTTC
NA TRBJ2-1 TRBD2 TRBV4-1 CASSQDRERGGLTSYNEQFF TGCGCCAGCAGCCAAGATCGTGAGCGGGGGGGATTAACCTCCTACAATGAGCAGTTCTTC
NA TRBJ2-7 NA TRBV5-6 CASSREGYEQYF TGTGCCAGCAGCCGAGAGGGCTACGAGCAGTACTTC
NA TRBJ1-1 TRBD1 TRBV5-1 CASSVGGAGTEAFF TGCGCCAGCAGCGTAGGGGGCGCGGGCACTGAAGCTTTCTTT